The 26 T cell receptor beta chains given below trace back to one sample, sequenced in a study of shared clonotypes between healthy human individuals. TCRdb's copy holds only in-frame clones and misses some; the assay was immunoSEQ multiplex PCR. The sample carries about 1.1 million clones, more than 75% recorded once. The specimen sequenced was memory CD4+ T cells from PBMCs. Documented subset: CD45RA-negative fraction. All receptors derive from a young man in good health. Some clones in this sample may be carry-over from other donors' samples.

CDR3 protein: CASSPAATLDGNIQYF. The DNA of the CDR3 is TGTGCCAGCAGCCCCGCGGCCACCCTGGACGGAAACATTCAGTACTTC. This chain uses TRBV11-2 with TRBJ2-4; D not certain. Germline CDR1 is SGHAT and CDR2 is FQNNGV. Trimming took off 5 bases at V and 6 bases at J, with 20 bases between the two ends. The CDR3 covers 16 residues.

The chain combines TRBV15 with TRBJ2-1, with a tentative D call TRBD1 (6 bases). V was clipped by 1 base and J by 6 bases, with 13 bases between them. Germline V gene sequence: CDR1 LNHNV, CDR2 YYDKDF (reference sequence). CDR3 length equals 15 residues. The CDR3 sequence is CATSRGGSGANEQFF. CDR3 bases: TGTGCCACCAGCAGAGGCGGATCAGGGGCCAATGAGCAGTTCTTC.

The chain is built from TRBV9 and TRBJ2-1; D unresolved. Per germline, CDR1 SGDLS and CDR2 YYNGEE. This CDR3 is 13 amino acids long. Trimming cost V 2 bases and J 10 bases, with 13 bases left between them. DNA of the CDR3: TGTGCCAGCAGCGTTCGTGTCGGTGGAGAGCAGTTCTTC. As protein: CASSVRVGGEQFF.

This clone was detected once. The rearrangement links TRBV11-1 to TRBJ2-1; 7 bases align to TRBD2. Unmatched junction bases numbered 14, after V lost 5 bases and J lost 10 bases. The V gene's germline CDR1 is SGHAT and CDR2 FQDESV (reference sequence). CDR3 length: 15 residues. This CDR3 reads CASSTPGAGVEEQFF. CDR3 nucleotides: TGTGCCAGCAGCACCCCCGGGGCGGGAGTTGAAGAGCAGTTCTTC.

The chain couples TRBV11-2 to TRBJ2-7, with a possible D match to TRBD2 (5 bases). The CDR3 has 14 amino acids. CDR1 SGHAT and CDR2 FQNNGV come from the germline V gene. V was clipped by 6 bases and J by 4 bases, with 16 bases between them. CDR3 bases: TGTGCCAGCAGATTCGACTACCTAACGTACGAGCAGTACTTC. Residues: CASRFDYLTYEQYF.

The chain has TRBV28 and TRBJ1-1; D is unresolved. Deletions cut 6 bases from V and 8 bases from J, with 16 bases between. CDR3 size: 13 residues. The V gene's germline CDR1 is MDHEN and CDR2 SYDVKM. The DNA of the CDR3 is TGTGCCAGCAGCCCGGTGTTTGTTCGCGAAGCTTTCTTT. Its translation: CASSPVFVREAFF.

The chain uses TRBV19 and TRBJ2-7, with 8 bases fitting TRBD1. The J segment lost 8 bases and the V segment lost 3 bases, leaving 12 bases of the junction unmatched. CDR1 is LNHDA, CDR2 SQIVND, per germline (reference sequence). CDR3 length: 15 amino acids. CDR3 DNA: TGTGCCAGTAGTATTCCCGGGACAGGAACCATCAAGCAGTACTTC. It is translated as CASSIPGTGTIKQYF.

The rearrangement joins TRBV6-5 to TRBJ2-7; 9 positions agree with TRBD2. The germline CDR1 and CDR2 sequences are MNHEY and SVGAGI. V lost 6 bases and J lost 1; bases outside the gene matches: 4. This CDR3 spans 14 amino acids. In DNA, the CDR3 is TGTGCCAGCAGACAAGCGGGGGGTTCCTACGAGCAGTACTTC. Its protein is CASRQAGGSYEQYF.

This clone was detected only a few times. The V and J genes are TRBV19 and TRBJ1-5; D unclear. Germline V lookup: CDR1 LNHDA, CDR2 SQIVND (reference sequence). V was clipped by 2 bases and J by 9 bases, with 8 bases between them. The CDR3 consists of 12 residues. In DNA form, the CDR3 reads TGTGCCAGTAGTATATCGGTCACGCCCCAGCATTTT. It codes for CASSISVTPQHF. The whole variable domain, filled in from reference TRBV19 and TRBJ1-5, reads DGGITQSPKYLFRKEGQNVTLSCEQNLNHDAMYWYRQDPGQGLRLIYYSQIVNDFQKGDIAEGYSVSREKKESFPLTVTSAQKNPTAFYLCASSISVTPQHFGDGTRLSIL.

This rearrangement joins TRBV7-6 to TRBJ2-2; TRBD1 or TRBD2 may be the D gene (5 bases each). Per germline, CDR1 SGHVS and CDR2 FNYEAQ. The CDR3 runs to 20 residues. The V end was cut by 2 bases, the J end by 2 bases, with 24 bases between. The chain's CDR3 is CASSLIQVPGSRTNTGELFF. The CDR3 DNA is TGTGCCAGCAGCTTAATTCAAGTTCCGGGGTCCCGGACAAACACCGGGGAGCTGTTTTTT.

Notes on this clone: Other DNA sequences of this sample code for an identical CDR3. The chain is built from TRBV19 and TRBJ2-6, with D unresolved. V lost 8 bases and J lost 1, with 6 bases in between. CDR1 is LNHDA, CDR2 SQIVND, per germline (reference sequence). The CDR3 extends over 13 amino acids. The CDR3 DNA reads as TGTGCCAGTCGCTCTTCTGGGGCCAACGTCCTGACTTTC. As protein: CASRSSGANVLTF.

The chain is built from TRBV4-1 and TRBJ1-1, with a possible D match to TRBD1 (5 bases). V dropped 2 bases and J dropped 2 bases, with 9 bases sitting between them. Germline V gene lookup returns CDR1 MGHRA and CDR2 YSYEKL. The CDR3 runs 14 residues. The CDR3 here is CASSQPGTNTEAFF. In DNA form, the CDR3 reads TGCGCCAGCAGCCAACCCGGGACTAACACTGAAGCTTTCTTT.

The V call is TRBV4-2, the J call TRBJ2-1; 14 bases line up with TRBD2. The J segment lost 9 bases and the V segment lost 3 bases, leaving 4 bases of the junction unmatched. There are 15 residues in the CDR3. Germline V gene lookup returns CDR1 LGHNA and CDR2 YNFKEQ. CDR3 loop: CASSHPGLAGVEQFF. The CDR3, as DNA: TGTGCCAGCAGCCATCCGGGACTAGCGGGAGTTGAGCAGTTCTTC.

This clone was counted at least ten times. J is TRBJ2-7 and V is TRBV27; 9 nucleotides agree with TRBD2. The ends lost 3 bases at V and 0 bases at J; junction bases unmatched: 3. The CDR3 sequence is 15 residues long. Per the germline V gene, CDR1 is MNHEY and CDR2 is SMNVEV (reference sequence). CDR3: CASSFGGRASYEQYF. The CDR3 coding sequence is TGTGCCAGCAGTTTTGGCGGGAGGGCCTCCTACGAGCAGTACTTC.

V and J are TRBV18 and TRBJ2-2; D possibly corresponds to TRBD2 (5 bases). The germline CDR1 and CDR2 sequences are KGHSH and LQKENI. The V end was cut by 3 bases, the J end by 6 bases, with 8 bases between. The CDR3 sequence is 13 residues long. The chain's CDR3 is CASSPSSPGELFF. In nucleotides, the CDR3 is TGTGCCAGCTCACCTTCTAGCCCCGGGGAGCTGTTTTTT.

This clone was recorded only once. The chain combines TRBV18 with TRBJ2-7; TRBD1 might be the D (6 bases). Trimming stripped 4 bases from V and 3 bases from J, with 10 bases between. The V gene's germline CDR1 is KGHSH and CDR2 LQKENI. The CDR3 sequence is 13 residues long. The CDR3 spells CASSQMDSYEQYF. The CDR3 DNA follows: TGTGCCAGCTCACAGATGGACAGCTACGAGCAGTACTTC. Supplemented by reference TRBV18 and TRBJ2-7, the full variable domain reads NAGVMQNPRHLVRRRGQEARLRCSPMKGHSHVYWYRQLPEEGLKFMVYLQKENIIDESGMPKERFSAEFPKEGPSILRIQQVVRGDSAAYFCASSQMDSYEQYFGPGTRLTVT.

The chain couples TRBV5-1 to TRBJ1-2; 7 nucleotides line up with TRBD1. V dropped 2 bases and J dropped 4; count of bases not matched to a gene: 5. Germline values: CDR1 SGHRS, CDR2 YFSETQ. The CDR3 length is 14 residues. CDR3 nucleotide sequence: TGCGCCAGCAGCTTTTCGACAGGGCTCTATGGCTACACCTTC. It specifies CASSFSTGLYGYTF.

V and J are TRBV4-1 and TRBJ1-5; no firm D call. The CDR3 extends over 13 amino acids. Germline CDR1 MGHRA, CDR2 YSYEKL. V was pared by 11 bases and J by 9 bases, with 20 bases between. This chain's CDR3 is CASSKESSGPQHF. As DNA, the CDR3 is TGCGCCTCCAGCAAGGAGTCCTCTGGGCCCCAGCATTTT.

The chain recombines TRBV7-9 with TRBJ2-5; D possibly corresponds to TRBD2 (7 bases). CDR1 is SEHNR and CDR2 is FQNEAQ in the germline V gene (reference sequence). V shed 0 bases and J shed 3 bases, with 20 bases lying between them. The CDR3 is 18 amino acids. CDR3 bases: TGTGCCAGCAGCTTAGCAAAGGCCTTAGGGGGGGAGGAAGAGACCCAGTACTTC. Protein product: CASSLAKALGGEEETQYF. Complete variable domain (other parts from reference TRBV7-9 and TRBJ2-5): DTGVSQNPRHKITKRGQNVTFRCDPISEHNRLYWYRQTLGQGPEFLTYFQNEAQLEKSRLLSDRFSAERPKGSFSTLEIQRTEQGDSAMYLCASSLAKALGGEEETQYFGPGTRLLVL.

J is TRBJ2-3 and V is TRBV10-3, with TRBD2 matching over 8 bases. After removal of 4 bases from V and 6 bases from J, the junction contained 18 bases not matched to a gene. The CDR3 has 18 amino acids. Germline CDR1 and CDR2: ENHRY and SYGVKD. Written as DNA, the CDR3 is TGTGCCATCAGTGCGAGAATAGCGGGGTTCAGTCCAACCGATACGCAGTATTTT. Protein sequence: CAISARIAGFSPTDTQYF.

The chain couples TRBV15 to TRBJ1-1; possibly TRBD1 for D (5 bases). In germline, CDR1 is LNHNV, CDR2 YYDKDF (reference sequence). This CDR3 has 15 residues. V lost 6 bases to trimming and J lost 0 bases, with 14 bases between them. The CDR3 DNA reads as TGTGCCACCAGATTAAGCAGGGCCATGAACACTGAAGCTTTCTTT. Translating it yields CATRLSRAMNTEAFF.

The V gene is TRBV7-8, the J gene TRBJ2-1; perhaps D is TRBD1 or TRBD2 (6 bases each). CDR3 size: 17 residues. The V gene lost 2 bases and the J gene lost 4 bases, with 18 bases spanning the gap. The germline V gene encodes CDR1 SGHVS and CDR2 FQNEAQ. The CDR3 is CASSLKEGRRGYNEQFF. CDR3 sequence (DNA): TGTGCCAGCAGCTTAAAGGAAGGGCGGAGGGGGTACAATGAGCAGTTCTTC.

V is TRBV5-1 and J is TRBJ2-1; D is uncertain. This CDR3 is built from 14 residues. Between the trimmed V and J ends, which lost 4 bases and 10 bases, there was a span of 18 bases. Germline CDR1 reads SGHRS; CDR2 reads YFSETQ. This CDR3 is CASSPGLSSGEQFF. The CDR3 coding sequence is TGCGCCAGCAGCCCCGGGCTTAGTAGTGGGGAGCAGTTCTTC.

J is TRBJ2-7 and V is TRBV2; perhaps TRBD1 as D (6 bases). There are 15 residues in the CDR3. The germline CDR1 and CDR2 sequences are SNHLY and FYNNEI. V was trimmed by 6 bases and J by 2 bases, leaving 17 bases between them. The CDR3 nucleotides read TGTGCCAGCAGAGGGGCGACAGGCATGACCTACGAGCAGTACTTC. As protein: CASRGATGMTYEQYF.

J is TRBJ2-3 and V is TRBV6-4; D is possibly TRBD2 (5 bases). Germline lookup yields CDR1 MRHNA and CDR2 SNTAGT. The germline V and J ends were trimmed by 2 bases and 2 bases, with 14 bases remaining between them. The length of the CDR3 is 16 residues. As DNA, the CDR3 is TGTGCCAGCAGTGACAGGGCCGGAGGTTACACAGATACGCAGTATTTT. It specifies CASSDRAGGYTDTQYF.

V usage is TRBV6-1 and J usage is TRBJ2-7, with TRBD1 as a possible D gene (6 bases). The V end was cut by 4 bases, the J end by 5 bases, with 15 bases between. The length of the CDR3 is 14 residues. Germline loops: CDR1 MNHNS, CDR2 SASEGT. In nucleotides, the CDR3 is TGTGCCAGCAGTGGGGTAAACAGGGTGGACGAGCAGTACTTC. Translated, it gives CASSGVNRVDEQYF.